This T cell receptor (beta chain) was recorded in a study of OX40 agonist ivuxolimab in advanced cancers. Remarks on this clone: Its antigen is not known.

General observations from the study: Dose levels from 0.1 to 3.0 mg/kg saw CD4+ and CD8+ blood T cells expand clonally by week 6.

The CDR3 runs to 15 residues. Trimming pared 4 bases from V and 0 bases from J, leaving 13 bases between. Germline V CDR1 and CDR2: MGHRA, YSYEKL. Libraries were prepared by immunoSEQ multiplex PCR; TCRdb keeps only in-frame clonotypes and omits some of them. The sample has about 67,000 clones, 91% seen once. The material sequenced was CD4+ or CD8+ T cells sorted from blood, taken in a trial of the OX40 agonist ivuxolimab. This clonotype originated in an adult with an advanced solid tumor such as melanoma, head and neck, liver or kidney cancer. The chain joins TRBV4-1 to TRBJ2-7, with D maybe TRBD2 (5 bases). In DNA form, the CDR3 reads TGCGCCAGCAGCCGGGAACTAGAGTCCTCCTACGAGCAGTACTTC. It encodes CASSRELESSYEQYF.